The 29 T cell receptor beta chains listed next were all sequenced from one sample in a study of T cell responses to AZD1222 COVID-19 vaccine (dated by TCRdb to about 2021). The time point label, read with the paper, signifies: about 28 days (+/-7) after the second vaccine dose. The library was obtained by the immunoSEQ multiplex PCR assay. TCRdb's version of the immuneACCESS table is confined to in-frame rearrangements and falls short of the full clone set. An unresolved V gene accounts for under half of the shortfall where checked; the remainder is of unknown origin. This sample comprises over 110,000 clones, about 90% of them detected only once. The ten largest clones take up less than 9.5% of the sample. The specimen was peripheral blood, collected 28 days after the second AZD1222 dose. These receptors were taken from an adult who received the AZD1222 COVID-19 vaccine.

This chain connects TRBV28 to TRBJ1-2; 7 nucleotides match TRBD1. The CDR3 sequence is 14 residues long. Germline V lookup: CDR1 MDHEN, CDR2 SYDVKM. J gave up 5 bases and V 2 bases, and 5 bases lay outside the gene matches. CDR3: CASSLPQGGYGYTF. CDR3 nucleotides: TGTGCCAGCAGTTTACCCCAGGGGGGGTATGGCTACACCTTC.

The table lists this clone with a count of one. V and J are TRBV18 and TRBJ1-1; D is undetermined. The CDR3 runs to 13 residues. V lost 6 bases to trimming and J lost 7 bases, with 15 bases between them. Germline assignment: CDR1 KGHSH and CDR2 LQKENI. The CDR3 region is CASSNIEWGEAFF. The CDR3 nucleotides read TGTGCCAGCTCTAACATCGAATGGGGTGAAGCTTTCTTT.

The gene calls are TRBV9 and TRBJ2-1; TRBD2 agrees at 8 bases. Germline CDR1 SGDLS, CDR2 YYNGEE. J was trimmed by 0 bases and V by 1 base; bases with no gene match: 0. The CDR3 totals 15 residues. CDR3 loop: CASSVSGGSYNEQFF. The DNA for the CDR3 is TGTGCCAGCAGCGTAAGCGGGGGCTCCTACAATGAGCAGTTCTTC. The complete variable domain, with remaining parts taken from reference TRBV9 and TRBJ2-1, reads DSGVTQTPKHLITATGQRVTLRCSPRSGDLSVYWYQQSLDQGLQFLIQYYNGEERAKGNILERFSAQQFPDLHSELNLSSLELGDSALYFCASSVSGGSYNEQFFGPGTRLTVL.

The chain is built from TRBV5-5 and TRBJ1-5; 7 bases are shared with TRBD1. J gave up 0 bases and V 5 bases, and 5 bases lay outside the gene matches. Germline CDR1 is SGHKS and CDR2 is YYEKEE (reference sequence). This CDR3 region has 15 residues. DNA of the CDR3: TGTGCCAGCAGTCCCGGGACAGATAGCAATCAGCCCCAGCATTTT. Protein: CASSPGTDSNQPQHF.

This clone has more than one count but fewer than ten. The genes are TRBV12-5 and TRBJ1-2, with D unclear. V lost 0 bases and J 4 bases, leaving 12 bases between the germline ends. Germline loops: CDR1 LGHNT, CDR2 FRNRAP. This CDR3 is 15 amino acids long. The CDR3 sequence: CASGLVPRIPYGYTF. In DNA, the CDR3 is TGTGCTAGTGGTTTGGTACCCCGGATCCCCTATGGCTACACCTTC.

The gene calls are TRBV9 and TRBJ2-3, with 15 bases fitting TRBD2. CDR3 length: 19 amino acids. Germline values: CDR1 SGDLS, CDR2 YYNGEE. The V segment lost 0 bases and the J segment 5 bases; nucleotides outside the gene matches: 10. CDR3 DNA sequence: TGTGCCAGCAGCGTAGAAGGACTAGCGGGGGGGCCGAGGGGAGATACGCAGTATTTT. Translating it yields CASSVEGLAGGPRGDTQYF.

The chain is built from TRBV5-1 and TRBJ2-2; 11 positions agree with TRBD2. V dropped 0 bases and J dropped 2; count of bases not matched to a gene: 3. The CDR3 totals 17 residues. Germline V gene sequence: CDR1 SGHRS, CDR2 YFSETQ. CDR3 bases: TGCGCCAGCAGCTTGGCACTAGCGGGGGCAAACACCGGGGAGCTGTTTTTT. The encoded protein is CASSLALAGANTGELFF.

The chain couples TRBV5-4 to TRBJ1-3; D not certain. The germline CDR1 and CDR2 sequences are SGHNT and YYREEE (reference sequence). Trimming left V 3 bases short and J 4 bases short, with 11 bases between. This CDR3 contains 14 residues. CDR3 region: CASSSGGSGNTIYF. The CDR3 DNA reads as TGTGCCAGCAGCTCTGGTGGGTCGGGAAACACCATATATTTT.

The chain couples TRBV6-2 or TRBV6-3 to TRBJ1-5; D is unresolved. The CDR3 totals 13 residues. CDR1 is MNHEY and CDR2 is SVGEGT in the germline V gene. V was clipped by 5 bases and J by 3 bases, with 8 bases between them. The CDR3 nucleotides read TGTGCCAGCAGTCTCACGATCAATCAGCCCCAGCATTTT. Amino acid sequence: CASSLTINQPQHF.

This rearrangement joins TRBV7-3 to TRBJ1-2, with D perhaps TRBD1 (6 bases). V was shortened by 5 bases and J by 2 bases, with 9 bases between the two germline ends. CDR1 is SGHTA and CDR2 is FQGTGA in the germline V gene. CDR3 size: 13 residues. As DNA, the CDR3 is TGTGCCAGCAGCCCACAGGGAAACTATGGCTACACCTTC. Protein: CASSPQGNYGYTF.

The CDR3 DNA sequence: TGTGCCAGCAGCTTGGCTCCTAGGGCGAACAATGAGCAGTTCTTC. Protein: CASSLAPRANNEQFF. The chain joins TRBV5-5 to TRBJ2-1; D unclear. CDR1 SGHKS and CDR2 YYEKEE come from the germline V gene (reference sequence). The CDR3 has 15 amino acids. Trimming left V 0 bases short and J 5 bases short, with 12 bases between.

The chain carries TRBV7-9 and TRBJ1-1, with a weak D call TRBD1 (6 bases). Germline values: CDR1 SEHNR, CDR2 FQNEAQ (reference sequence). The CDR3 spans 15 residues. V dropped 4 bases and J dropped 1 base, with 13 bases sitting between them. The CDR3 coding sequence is TGTGCCAGCAGCTCAGGGGTCGAACGGAACACTGAAGCTTTCTTT. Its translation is CASSSGVERNTEAFF. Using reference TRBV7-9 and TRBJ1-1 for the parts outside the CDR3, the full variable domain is DTGVSQNPRHKITKRGQNVTFRCDPISEHNRLYWYRQTLGQGPEFLTYFQNEAQLEKSRLLSDRFSAERPKGSFSTLEIQRTEQGDSAMYLCASSSGVERNTEAFFGQGTRLTVV.

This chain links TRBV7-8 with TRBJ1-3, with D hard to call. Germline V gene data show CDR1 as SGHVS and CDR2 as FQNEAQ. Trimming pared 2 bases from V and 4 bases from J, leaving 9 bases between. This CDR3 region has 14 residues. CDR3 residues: CASSLRALGNTIYF. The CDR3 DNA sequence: TGTGCCAGCAGCTTAAGGGCGTTAGGAAACACCATATATTTT.

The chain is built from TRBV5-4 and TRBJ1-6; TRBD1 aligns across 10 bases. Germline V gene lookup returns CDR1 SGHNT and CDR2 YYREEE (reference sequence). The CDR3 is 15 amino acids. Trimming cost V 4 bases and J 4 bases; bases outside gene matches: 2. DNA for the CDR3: TGTGCCAGCAGCGTGGGACAGGGGTATAATTCACCCCTCCACTTT. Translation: CASSVGQGYNSPLHF.

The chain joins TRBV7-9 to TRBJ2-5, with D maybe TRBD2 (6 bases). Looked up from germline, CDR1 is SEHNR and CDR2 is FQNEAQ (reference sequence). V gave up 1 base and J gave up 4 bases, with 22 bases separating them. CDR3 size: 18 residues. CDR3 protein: CASSLDGWGERYSETQYF. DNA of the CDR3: TGTGCCAGCAGCTTAGACGGTTGGGGGGAGCGGTACTCAGAGACCCAGTACTTC.

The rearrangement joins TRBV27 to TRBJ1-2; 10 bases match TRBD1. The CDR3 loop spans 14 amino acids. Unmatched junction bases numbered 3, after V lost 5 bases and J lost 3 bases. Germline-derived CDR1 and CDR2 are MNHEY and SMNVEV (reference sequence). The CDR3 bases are TGTGCCAGCAGTGACAGGGGGCTAGACTATGGCTACACCTTC. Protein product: CASSDRGLDYGYTF.

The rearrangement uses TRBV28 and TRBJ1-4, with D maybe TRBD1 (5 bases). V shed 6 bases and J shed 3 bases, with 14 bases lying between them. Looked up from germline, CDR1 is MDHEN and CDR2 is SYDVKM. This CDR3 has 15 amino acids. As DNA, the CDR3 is TGTGCCAGCAGGGGGGGGAGGTTACCTAATGAAAAACTGTTTTTT. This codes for CASRGGRLPNEKLFF.

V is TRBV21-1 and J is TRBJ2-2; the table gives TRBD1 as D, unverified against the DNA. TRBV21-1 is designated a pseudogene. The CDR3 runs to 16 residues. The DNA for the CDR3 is TGTGCCACCCCGGTGGGGACAGGGTTTGACACCGGGGAGCTGTTTTTT. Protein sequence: CATPVGTGFDTGELFF.

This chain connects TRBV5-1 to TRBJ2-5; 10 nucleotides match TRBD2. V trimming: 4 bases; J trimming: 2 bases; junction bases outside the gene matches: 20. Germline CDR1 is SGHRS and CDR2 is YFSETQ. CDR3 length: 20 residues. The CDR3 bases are TGCGCCAGCAGCCATTGGGGCCTGGCCGGAGCGGGAGGGCGACAAGAGACCCAGTACTTC. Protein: CASSHWGLAGAGGRQETQYF.

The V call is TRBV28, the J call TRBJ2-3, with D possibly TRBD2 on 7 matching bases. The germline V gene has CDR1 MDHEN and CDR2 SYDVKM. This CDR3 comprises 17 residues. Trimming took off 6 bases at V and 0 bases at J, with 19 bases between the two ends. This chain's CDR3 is CASRGHGGLPSTDTQYF. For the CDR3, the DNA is TGTGCCAGCAGGGGACACGGGGGGCTCCCAAGCACAGATACGCAGTATTTT.

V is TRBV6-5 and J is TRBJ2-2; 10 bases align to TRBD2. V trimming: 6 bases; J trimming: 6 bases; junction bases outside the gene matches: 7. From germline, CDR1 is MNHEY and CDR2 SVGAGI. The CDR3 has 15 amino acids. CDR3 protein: CASRITLAGAGELFF. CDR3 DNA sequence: TGTGCCAGCAGGATAACTCTAGCGGGAGCCGGGGAGCTGTTTTTT.

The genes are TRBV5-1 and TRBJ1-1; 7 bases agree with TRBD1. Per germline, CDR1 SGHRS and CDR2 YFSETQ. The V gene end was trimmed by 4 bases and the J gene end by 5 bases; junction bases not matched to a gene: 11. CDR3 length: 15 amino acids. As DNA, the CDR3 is TGCGCCAGCAGCCCGGCCGGACAGGCGGGGACTGAAGCTTTCTTT. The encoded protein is CASSPAGQAGTEAFF.

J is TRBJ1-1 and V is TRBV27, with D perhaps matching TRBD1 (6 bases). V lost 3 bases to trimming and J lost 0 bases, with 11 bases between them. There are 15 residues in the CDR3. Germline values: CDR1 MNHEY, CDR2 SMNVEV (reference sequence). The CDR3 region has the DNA TGTGCCAGCAGTTTCTGGGGGGACATGAACACTGAAGCTTTCTTT. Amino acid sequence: CASSFWGDMNTEAFF.

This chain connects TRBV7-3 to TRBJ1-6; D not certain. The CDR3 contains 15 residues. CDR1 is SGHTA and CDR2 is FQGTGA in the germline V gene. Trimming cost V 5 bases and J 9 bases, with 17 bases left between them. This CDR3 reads CASSQDGGSRSPLHF. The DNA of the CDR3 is TGTGCCAGCAGCCAGGACGGAGGATCTCGTTCACCCCTCCACTTT.

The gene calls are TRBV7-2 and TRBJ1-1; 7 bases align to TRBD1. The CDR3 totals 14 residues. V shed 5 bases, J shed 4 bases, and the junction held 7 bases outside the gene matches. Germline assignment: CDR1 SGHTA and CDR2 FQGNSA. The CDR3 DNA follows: TGTGCCAGCAGCCCACAGGGGCGACGCACTGAAGCTTTCTTT. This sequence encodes CASSPQGRRTEAFF.

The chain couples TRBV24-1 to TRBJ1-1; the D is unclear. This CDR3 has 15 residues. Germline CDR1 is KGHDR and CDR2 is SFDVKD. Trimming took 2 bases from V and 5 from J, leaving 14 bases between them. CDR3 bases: TGTGCCACCAGTGATTCCCCCCCGGCGGGTACTGAAGCTTTCTTT. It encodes CATSDSPPAGTEAFF.

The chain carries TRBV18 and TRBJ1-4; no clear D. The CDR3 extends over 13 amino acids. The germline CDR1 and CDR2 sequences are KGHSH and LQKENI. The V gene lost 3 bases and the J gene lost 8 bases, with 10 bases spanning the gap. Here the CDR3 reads CASSPGSGEKLFF. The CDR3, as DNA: TGTGCCAGCTCACCCGGGAGCGGGGAAAAACTGTTTTTT.

The CDR3 DNA sequence: TGTGCCAGCAGCTTTGGAGCCGGGAGGGCCGGCACCGGGGAGCTGTTTTTT. Its protein product is CASSFGAGRAGTGELFF. The V and J genes are TRBV13 and TRBJ2-2, with TRBD2 matching over 8 bases. With V trimmed by 3 bases and J by 4 bases, 10 bases remained unmatched. The CDR3 is made up of 17 amino acids. Germline CDR1 is PRHDT and CDR2 is FYEKMQ (reference sequence).

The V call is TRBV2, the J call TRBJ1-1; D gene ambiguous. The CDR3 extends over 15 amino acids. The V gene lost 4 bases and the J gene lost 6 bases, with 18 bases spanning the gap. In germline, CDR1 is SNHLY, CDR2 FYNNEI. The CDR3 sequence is CASSGPVTYGAEAFF. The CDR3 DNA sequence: TGTGCCAGCAGTGGTCCAGTTACATATGGCGCTGAAGCTTTCTTT.